The rows below give T cell receptor beta chains drawn from one sample of a study of blood T cell repertoires in COVID-19. Profiling relied on immunoSEQ multiplex PCR, and the TCRdb table lists in-frame clones only, not all of them. The table shows 8,000 or so clones, with 70% to 75% occurring only once. Sample: peripheral blood. Source of these receptors: a human donor in a cohort sampled during active COVID-19. CDR3s leave out the opening cysteine and the closing phenylalanine or tryptophan.

V,J,length,CDR3
TRBV9,TRBJ2-3,13,ASSVAGGDTDTQY
TRBV27,TRBJ2-5,15,ASSPITGTGILETQY
TRBV15,TRBJ2-1,12,ATSRGDSSSEQF
TRBV28,TRBJ2-7,8,ASSFDEQY
TRBV24-1,TRBJ2-1,12,ATSDLASGFEQF
TRBV13,TRBJ2-1,14,ASSPQGGLPGNEQF
TRBV7-6,TRBJ2-3,13,ASSLSPAEGDTQY
TRBV5-1,TRBJ2-7,11,ASSFGSSYEQY
TRBV19,TRBJ1-2,13,ASSVEAGEVYGYT
TRBV12-5,TRBJ1-2,15,ASGLYPLSPTNYGYT
TRBV4-2,TRBJ2-5,11,ASSQERGETQY
TRBV11-2,TRBJ2-3,16,ASSSLGVAGGNTDTQY
TRBV28,TRBJ1-2,13,ASRPDGGRSYGYT
TRBV4-1,TRBJ2-7,13,ASSQDRQGGYEQY
TRBV9,TRBJ1-1,11,ASSDTGGTEAF
TRBV24-1,TRBJ2-2,12,ATSGQGRAGELF
TRBV27,TRBJ2-1,13,ASSSLLFSYNEQF
TRBV6-1,TRBJ2-2,13,ASSDGQGETGELF
TRBV19,TRBJ1-2,13,ASSPTGQGAYGYT
TRBV5-6,TRBJ1-6,12,ASSLSGLNSPLH
TRBV6-1,TRBJ1-6,12,ASSELGHSSPLH
TRBV7-9,TRBJ2-5,11,ASSFDWDYLQY
TRBV5-1,TRBJ2-7,13,ASSLETLSSYEQY
TRBV6-5,TRBJ1-3,12,AGGQGAGGNTIY
TRBV4-1,TRBJ2-1,15,ASSQDPALAVYNEQF
TRBV6-5,TRBJ1-1,9,ASSFDREAF
TRBV10-2,TRBJ1-5,13,ASSPGTGGNQPQH
TRBV30,TRBJ1-3,12,AWMGAGAGNTIY
TRBV19,TRBJ2-1,13,ASTLTGFPYNEQF
TRBV19,TRBJ1-2,10,ASRLGAYGYT
TRBV20-1,TRBJ2-7,10,SASPFGNEQY
TRBV27,TRBJ1-6,11,ASSFRGGSPLH
TRBV15,TRBJ2-1,12,ATQPGLANNEQF
TRBV6-2/TRBV6-3,TRBJ2-7,13,ASSSRLAEPYEQY
TRBV2,TRBJ1-2,12,ASSVGEANYGYT
TRBV4-3,TRBJ2-7,15,ASSQDRSGNRLGEQY
TRBV5-4,TRBJ2-1,12,ASSPEREGREQF
TRBV5-1,TRBJ2-1,18,ASSLGGLAGGDPSYNEQF
TRBV6-5,TRBJ2-1,12,ASSYSMPSREQF
TRBV5-5,TRBJ2-1,12,ASSDRGSYNEQF
TRBV6-5,TRBJ1-1,11,ASSTQGSTEAF
TRBV19,TRBJ2-1,11,ATNSISGNEQF
TRBV3-1/TRBV3-2,TRBJ1-4,13,ASSLGRQPNEKLF
TRBV27,TRBJ1-1,13,ASSLRQGMNTEAF
TRBV5-6,TRBJ2-3,15,ASSLGDRETHADTQY
TRBV28,TRBJ2-2,13,ASSRLVSRTGELF
TRBV11-2,TRBJ2-1,9,ASRVSNEQF
TRBV7-9,TRBJ1-5,12,ASSLGGGYEPQH
TRBV27,TRBJ2-1,14,ASSSGTSGYYNEQF